These 6 T cell receptor beta chains were all obtained from the same sample, sequenced in a study of tumor-infiltrating lymphocytes in oesophageal squamous cell carcinoma. TCRdb redid the calling of the PCR reads with MiXCR, one entry per CDR3 protein. This sample has fewer than 25,000 distinct CDR3 sequences, with roughly 40% found just once. The sample was esophageal tumor tissue. The receptors derive from a male donor with esophageal squamous cell carcinoma.

V is TRBV6-5 and J is TRBJ1-5, with TRBD1 matching 7 bases. The germline CDR1 and CDR2 sequences are MNHEY and SVGAGI. After removal of 5 bases from V and 6 bases from J, the junction contained 4 bases not matched to a gene. This CDR3 contains 13 residues. CDR3 bases: TGTGCCAGCAGTACAGGGGTGAGTCAGCCCCAGCATTTT. It encodes CASSTGVSQPQHF.

The rearrangement links TRBV2 to TRBJ2-1, with TRBD1 matching over 7 bases. This CDR3 contains 14 residues. V gave up 4 bases and J gave up 4 bases; unmatched junction bases: 4. Germline V gene data show CDR1 as SNHLY and CDR2 as FYNNEI. The CDR3 nucleotides are TGTGCCAGCAGTGTGGGCAGGGGGTACAATGAGCAGTTCTTC. Protein sequence: CASSVGRGYNEQFF.

The chain joins TRBV9 to TRBJ2-3; 8 bases are a match to TRBD2. V gave up 0 bases and J gave up 0 bases; unmatched junction bases: 6. This CDR3 spans 17 amino acids. Germline CDR1 is SGDLS and CDR2 is YYNGEE. CDR3 bases: TGTGCCAGCAGCGTAGTGGGCGGGAGGACCAGCACAGATACGCAGTATTTT. Translation: CASSVVGGRTSTDTQYF.

The rearrangement uses TRBV5-3 and TRBJ2-3; D is possibly TRBD2 (6 bases). The closer fit of TRBJ2-5 to the DNA end suggests the J call may be wrong. TRBV5-3 is filed as an ORF, its function uncertain. CDR3 length: 16 residues. CDR3 in amino acids: CASSSPTGRRGETQYF. The CDR3 nucleotides are TGTGCCAGCAGTTCCCCGACGGGGAGGCGTGGAGAGACCCAGTACTTC.

This clonotype was observed a few times. The chain employs TRBV7-9 and TRBJ2-5; D is perhaps TRBD1 or TRBD2 (5 bases each). The last part of the DNA fits TRBJ2-1 better; the J call may be wrong. This CDR3 region has 17 residues. Germline V lookup: CDR1 SEHNR, CDR2 FQNEAQ (reference sequence). CDR3 bases: TGTGCCAGCAGCTTTCCCAAACCGGGACGAGAACGCAATGAGCAGTTCTTC. Its translation is CASSFPKPGRERNEQFF.

This clonotype was observed many times. A much larger clone differs by one base, so this may be a read error. This rearrangement joins TRBV6-1 to TRBJ2-1, with 9 nucleotides matching TRBD1. The DNA end lines up better with TRBJ2-7; the J call may be wrong. The CDR3 runs to 13 residues. Per the germline V gene, CDR1 is MNHNS and CDR2 is SASEGT. CDR3 DNA: TGTGCCAGCAGCAGACAGGGGGTGAATGAGCAGTACTTC. It specifies CASSRQGVNEQYF.